Presented here are 8 T cell receptor beta chains from one specimen sequenced in a study of blood T cell repertoires in COVID-19. Repertoires were generated with immunoSEQ multiplex PCR, while TCRdb's copy carries only in-frame clones and drops some. The sample includes about 210,000 clones, roughly 85% of them seen just once. Sequencing was carried out using peripheral blood. Receptor source: a woman aged 40 to 50 with active or convalescent COVID-19.

The table lists this clone with a few counts. The CDR3 nucleotides read TGTGCCAGCAGCCGGACTAGCGGGAGCTCCTACGAGCAGTACTTC. Its translation is CASSRTSGSSYEQYF. The V call is TRBV6-5, the J call TRBJ2-7; 13 bases are shared with TRBD2. From germline, CDR1 is MNHEY and CDR2 SVGAGI. The trim removed 6 bases at V and 0 bases at J, leaving 2 bases unmatched. The CDR3 length is 15 residues.

This clone appeared once. This chain joins TRBV9 and TRBJ2-3; the match to TRBD2 covers 10 bases. The V and J ends lost 1 base and 6 bases, in that order; junction bases with no gene match: 2. This CDR3 spans 14 amino acids. Germline V CDR1 and CDR2: SGDLS, YYNGEE. The CDR3 is CASSVSGRADTQYF. For the CDR3, the DNA is TGTGCCAGCAGCGTAAGCGGGAGGGCGGATACGCAGTATTTT. Supplemented by reference TRBV9 and TRBJ2-3, the full variable domain reads DSGVTQTPKHLITATGQRVTLRCSPRSGDLSVYWYQQSLDQGLQFLIQYYNGEERAKGNILERFSAQQFPDLHSELNLSSLELGDSALYFCASSVSGRADTQYFGPGTRLTVL.

The chain couples TRBV10-3 to TRBJ1-6, with D unclear. The CDR3 is made up of 15 amino acids. Germline V gene sequence: CDR1 ENHRY, CDR2 SYGVKD. V lost 2 bases to trimming and J lost 7 bases, with 12 bases between them. This chain's CDR3 is CAISEVGRENSPLHF. CDR3 nucleotide sequence: TGTGCCATCAGTGAGGTCGGCCGGGAGAATTCACCCCTCCACTTT.

The rearrangement joins TRBV25-1 to TRBJ1-2; possible D gene TRBD1, 5 bases. Germline lookup yields CDR1 MGHDK and CDR2 SYGVNS. V gave up 4 bases and J gave up 3 bases, with 18 bases separating them. CDR3 length: 16 amino acids. The CDR3 reads CASSANERWGDYGYTF. DNA for the CDR3: TGTGCCAGCAGTGCTAACGAGAGGTGGGGCGACTATGGCTACACCTTC.

This clone has only a few counts. The V gene is TRBV21-1, the J gene TRBJ1-3; the table gives TRBD1 as D, unverified against the DNA. TRBV21-1 is a pseudogene. This CDR3 has 16 residues. CDR3 coding DNA: TGTGCCAGCAGCAAACGAGACAGGGGAGCAGGAAACACCATATATTTT. Protein product: CASSKRDRGAGNTIYF.

V usage is TRBV10-3 and J usage is TRBJ1-4, with D perhaps TRBD1 (5 bases). V lost 0 bases to trimming and J lost 7 bases, with 21 bases between them. The CDR3 runs 18 residues. CDR1 ENHRY and CDR2 SYGVKD come from the germline V gene. The CDR3 protein is CAISESIVVLGEVEKLFF. The CDR3 region has the DNA TGTGCCATCAGTGAGTCGATAGTTGTCCTGGGGGAGGTTGAAAAACTGTTTTTT.

The chain is built from TRBV29-1 and TRBJ1-4, with D hard to call. The V gene's germline CDR1 is SQVTM and CDR2 ANQGSEA. The V end was cut by 7 bases, the J end by 5 bases, with 14 bases between. The CDR3 length is 13 residues. The CDR3 DNA is TGCAGCGCCCGGACCGGGGAAAATGAAAAACTGTTTTTT. Translation: CSARTGENEKLFF. Using reference TRBV29-1 and TRBJ1-4 for the parts outside the CDR3, the full variable domain is SAVISQKPSRDICQRGTSLTIQCQVDSQVTMMFWYRQQPGQSLTLIATANQGSEATYESGFVIDKFPISRPNLTFSTLTVSNMSPEDSSIYLCSARTGENEKLFFGSGTQLSVL.

The V call is TRBV2, the J call TRBJ1-4, with D tentatively TRBD1 (6 bases). The CDR3 covers 15 residues. Trimming removed 6 bases from V and 4 bases from J, with 15 bases in between. Germline lookup yields CDR1 SNHLY and CDR2 FYNNEI. DNA of the CDR3: TGTGCCAGCAGGGCGGGGGGCAACGGTAATGAAAAACTGTTTTTT. Translation: CASRAGGNGNEKLFF.